A selection of T cell receptor beta chains follows, all from one sample in a study of blood T cell repertoires in COVID-19. TCRdb's table, derived via immunoSEQ multiplex PCR, lists solely in-frame clones and lacks some. In the table there are about 240,000 clones, about 90% of which are singletons. The sample consisted of peripheral blood. Receptors originate from a man aged 60 to 75 with acute or convalescent COVID-19. Both conserved end residues are trimmed from each CDR3. The D gene is left open where the match is weak. A clone size is listed for some rows: how often the clone was seen (once, few, many), or a class if it is expanded.

ATKLGTWNTEAF | TRBJ1-1 | NA | TRBV28 | NA
ATSDQTQGEGGYGYT | TRBJ1-2 | TRBD1 | TRBV24-1 | once
ACGAGGLNTEAF | TRBJ1-1 | NA | TRBV30 | NA
ASSPSRQGKQY | TRBJ2-7 | TRBD1 | TRBV6-5 | NA
ASSEIGTVFYEQY | TRBJ2-7 | TRBD1 | TRBV6-1 | NA
ASSQDWGQAYNEQF | TRBJ2-1 | TRBD1 | TRBV14 | NA
AIRTSDNTEAF | TRBJ1-1 | NA | TRBV10-3 | NA
ASSSGTSGRHYEQY | TRBJ2-7 | TRBD2 | TRBV6-2/TRBV6-3 | NA
ATSRGEETQY | TRBJ2-5 | NA | TRBV15 | NA
ASSPYKPGFIGEKLF | TRBJ1-4 | NA | TRBV4-3 | once
AWSPTETNGKLF | TRBJ1-4 | NA | TRBV30 | NA
ASSLAGGQGTYEQY | TRBJ2-7 | TRBD1 | TRBV5-6 | NA
SVERWGSTYEQY | TRBJ2-7 | NA | TRBV29-1 | once
ASSPGQLASYEQY | TRBJ2-7 | TRBD1 | TRBV7-9 | NA
ASSPVRESKNIQY | TRBJ2-4 | NA | TRBV18 | NA
ASSSRDISYNEQF | TRBJ2-1 | NA | TRBV6-5 | once
ASSDLAGGPGEQY | TRBJ2-7 | TRBD2 | TRBV6-1 | NA
ASSPGLQDNEQF | TRBJ2-1 | NA | TRBV7-7 | NA
ATSGRAYNEQF | TRBJ2-1 | TRBD2 | TRBV19 | NA
ASSRGTQSYEQY | TRBJ2-7 | NA | TRBV4-3 | few
ASSSGGLGYGYT | TRBJ1-2 | NA | TRBV6-5 | NA
ASSIYGDYNEQF | TRBJ2-1 | NA | TRBV19 | NA
ASSTDSGEQF | TRBJ2-1 | NA | TRBV7-3 | NA
ASRSTGDNSPLH | TRBJ1-6 | TRBD1 | TRBV6-5 | NA
ASSPQGRINEKLF | TRBJ1-4 | NA | TRBV7-9 | NA
ASNDKSYNEQF | TRBJ2-1 | NA | TRBV6-6 | NA
ASSEWASGRVNIQY | TRBJ2-4 | TRBD2 | TRBV2 | NA
ASSYFSGTSYNEQF | TRBJ2-1 | TRBD2 | TRBV6-2/TRBV6-3 | NA
ASSLAPGGPYEQY | TRBJ2-7 | TRBD2 | TRBV7-6 | NA
SVEDSPLAGAYEQY | TRBJ2-7 | TRBD2 | TRBV29-1 | NA
SVRIGQAYEQY | TRBJ2-7 | TRBD1 | TRBV29-1 | NA
ASSPTWTGGSYNEQF | TRBJ2-1 | TRBD1 | TRBV5-1 | NA
ASSLSTGYTDTQY | TRBJ2-3 | NA | TRBV5-5 | NA
ASSPGGGREKLF | TRBJ1-4 | NA | TRBV14 | once
ASSLSGTVEAF | TRBJ1-1 | TRBD1 | TRBV27 | NA
ASSLSSRDSRTEAF | TRBJ1-1 | TRBD1 | TRBV28 | NA
SAKRDEQY | TRBJ2-7 | NA | TRBV20-1 | NA